This note documents a single T cell receptor (beta chain) sequence. The CDR3 runs 14 residues. Germline lookup yields CDR1 SEHNR and CDR2 FQNEAQ (reference sequence). V was clipped by 5 bases and J by 9 bases; unmatched bases: 10. The sample comes from a study of shared clonotypes between healthy human individuals. Study context: Ranging from 18 to 49 in age, donors were a couple of women and three men.

Sequencing used immunoSEQ multiplex PCR; TCRdb keeps in-frame clones, though not all of them. The sample holds 2,100,000 or so clones; almost 96% are singletons and the top ten take around 0.13%. The sequence was collected from a man between 18 and 35 years old in good health. Material: naive CD4+ T cells sorted from blood. Subset: CD45RA+ positively selected. The chain links TRBV7-9 to TRBJ2-4, with 7 positions matching TRBD2. The CDR3 DNA follows: TGTGCCAGCAGCCAATACGGACTAGAGGGCATTCAGTACTTC. The encoded protein is CASSQYGLEGIQYF.